This T cell receptor beta chain was captured in a study of metastatic and nonmetastatic thyroid tumors. Turning to the study itself: Malignant and benign thyroid patients had repertoires compared in peripheral blood and tumor or nodule tissue. Findings and caveats of the study: When malignant thyroid tumors were compared with benign nodules, TCR beta diversity was reportedly significantly higher in the malignant tumors. This held in both blood and tumor samples.

Patients were all untreated before their thyroid surgery. Original data processing: Between-group CDR3 differences, defined by clinicopathological status, yielded a distant-metastasis classifier for papillary thyroid cancer. TCRdb re-clonotyped the PCR reads through MiXCR. The V and J calls shown here were made by TCRdb, not taken from the authors' results. The sample includes over 65,000 clones, around an eighth of them seen just once. This clone has ten or more counts. Antigen specificity is unknown. CDR1 is LNHDA and CDR2 is SQIVND in the germline V gene (reference sequence). Trimming removed 6 bases from V and 2 bases from J; junction bases left unmatched: 10. CDR3 length: 15 residues.

The source of this sequence is a female donor with papillary thyroid cancer or a benign thyroid nodule (not recorded which). Some clones in this sample may be carry-over from other donors' samples. The V and J genes are TRBV19 and TRBJ2-7; 7 bases match TRBD2. Sequenced sample: tumor tissue. For the CDR3, the DNA is TGTGCCAGTAGCTTCTCCGGGCTAGCGGCCTACGAGCAGTACTTC. Amino acids: CASSFSGLAAYEQYF.